This T cell receptor (beta chain) was captured in a study of shared clonotypes between healthy human individuals. The V segment lost 6 bases and the J segment 2 bases; nucleotides outside the gene matches: 6. The CDR3 length is 15 residues. Germline loops: CDR1 MNHEY, CDR2 SVGAGI. Note on this clone: The target antigen is unknown.

Each subset's genomic DNA was split evenly across several immunoSEQ plates. Measured with immunoSEQ multiplex PCR; TCRdb has only the in-frame clones, and not every one. The sample lists hundreds of thousands of clones; 73% were seen once. Study-wide results and limits: Large depth notwithstanding, sorted-subset sequencing proved incomplete by rarefaction. The represented genetic and exposure-history diversity was limited by the small number of donors. Around 5% of naive CD4 clonotypes were shared across four donors.

The specimen sequenced was memory CD4+ T cells sorted from blood. Subset described: CD45RA-negative fraction. This receptor was identified in a woman aged 25-40 years in good health. V gene TRBV6-5 combines with J gene TRBJ2-2; 7 bases align to TRBD1. CDR3 DNA sequence: TGTGCCAGCAGCAGAGGGACAGTAAACACCGGGGAGCTGTTTTTT. Translating it yields CASSRGTVNTGELFF.